The T cell receptor (beta chain) described here comes from a study of sequential checkpoint blockade in melanoma. Background on the study: Both treatment sequences were followed by maintenance nivolumab.

As concerns this clone: A junction boundary mismatches the germline segment, possibly from a read error.

This table comes from immunoSEQ multiplex PCR, and its TCRdb copy is limited to in-frame clones, with some not included. The sample comprises about 5,500 clones, 48% of which are singletons, and roughly 26% rests with the top ten. As to treatment: randomized to nivolumab then ipilimumab (arm A) or the reverse (arm B). DNA-damaging chemotherapy had not been given to any patient beforehand. Germline CDR1 is SGHTA and CDR2 is FQGTGA. The CDR3 runs 17 residues. This sequence originates from a human patient with melanoma. Some clones in this sample may be carry-over from other donors' samples. The specimen was CD8+ T cells sorted from blood (inferred from file names), collected from a patient given nivolumab and ipilimumab in sequence. The chain has TRBV7-3 and TRBJ1-3; D is unclear. The CDR3 sequence: CASSQAPGVRAGNTIYF. Here the CDR3 DNA reads TGCGCCAGCAGCCAAGCCCCCGGGGTACGCGCTGGAAACACCATATATTTT.